This entry lists 17 T cell receptor beta chains sequenced from one sample in a study of cytomegalovirus exposure and HLA in healthy donors. PCR primers comprised 60 Vbeta and 13 Jbeta primers. Profiling relied on immunoSEQ multiplex PCR, and the TCRdb table lists in-frame clones only, not all of them. The repertoire has approximately 170,000 clones, about 76% of them found once; the top ten carry approximately 5.1%. Material: PBMCs. The receptors originated from a woman aged 18-30 years in good health and CMV-seropositive.

This rearrangement joins TRBV2 to TRBJ1-4; possible D gene TRBD1, 5 bases. CDR1 SNHLY and CDR2 FYNNEI come from the germline V gene. This CDR3 spans 15 amino acids. The V end lost 0 bases, the J end lost 4 bases, and 9 bases lay between the germline ends. This CDR3 is CASSEAVGGNEKLFF. In nucleotides, the CDR3 is TGTGCCAGCAGTGAAGCTGTGGGGGGTAATGAAAAACTGTTTTTT.

The rearrangement links TRBV2 to TRBJ1-1; D is undetermined. Germline lookup yields CDR1 SNHLY and CDR2 FYNNEI. The V and J ends lost 6 bases and 1 base respectively, with 9 bases between them. The CDR3 runs 13 residues. The DNA of the CDR3 is TGTGCCAGCAGGAGAGGCTCGAACACTGAAGCTTTCTTT. Translated, it gives CASRRGSNTEAFF. The entire variable domain, with the rest obtained from reference TRBV2 and TRBJ1-1, is as follows: EPEVTQTPSHQVTQMGQEVILRCVPISNHLYFYWYRQILGQKVEFLVSFYNNEISEKSEIFDDQFSVERPDGSNFTLKIRSTKLEDSAMYFCASRRGSNTEAFFGQGTRLTVV.

V gene TRBV11-2 combines with J gene TRBJ2-7; 8 bases line up with TRBD2. With 5 bases clipped from V and 4 bases from J, the junction kept 16 bases outside the gene matches. The CDR3 has 17 amino acids. Germline V gene sequence: CDR1 SGHAT, CDR2 FQNNGV. The CDR3 loop reads CASSPLGWGGGPYEQYF. In DNA, the CDR3 is TGTGCCAGCAGCCCCCTTGGGTGGGGCGGGGGGCCTTACGAGCAGTACTTC.

Points on this clone: Without the conserved terminal phenylalanine or tryptophan, this CDR3 likely stems from a read error. The V gene is TRBV29-1, the J gene TRBJ1-1; a possible D gene is TRBD1 (6 bases). This CDR3 is 10 amino acids long. Germline lookup yields CDR1 SQVTM and CDR2 ANQGSEA. Trimming removed 5 bases from V and 9 bases from J, with 10 bases in between. CDR3 DNA sequence: TGCAGCGTTCGGGGGGGCCAAGCTTTCCTT. Its protein product is CSVRGGQAFL.

The gene calls are TRBV15 and TRBJ2-3, with 12 bases matching TRBD2. Germline assignment: CDR1 LNHNV and CDR2 YYDKDF (reference sequence). The J segment lost 6 bases and the V segment lost 1 base, leaving 5 bases of the junction unmatched. The CDR3 has 16 residues. The CDR3 loop reads CATSRGRTSGVDTQYF. For the CDR3, the DNA is TGTGCCACCAGCAGAGGTCGGACTAGCGGGGTGGATACGCAGTATTTT. Based on the CDR3 plus reference TRBV15 and TRBJ2-3, the full variable domain is DAMVIQNPRYQVTQFGKPVTLSCSQTLNHNVMYWYQQKSSQAPKLLFHYYDKDFNNEADTPDNFQSRRPNTSFCFLDIRSPGLGDTAMYLCATSRGRTSGVDTQYFGPGTRLTVL.

The chain combines TRBV4-1 with TRBJ1-5; 12 bases agree with TRBD1. The CDR3 is 16 residues long. J gave up 5 bases and V 0 bases, and 2 bases lay outside the gene matches. CDR1 is MGHRA, CDR2 YSYEKL, per germline. DNA of the CDR3: TGCGCCAGCAGCCAAGATGGGACAGGGGGCGATCAGCCCCAGCATTTT. This translates into CASSQDGTGGDQPQHF.

The chain recombines TRBV18 with TRBJ1-6; D is undetermined. The CDR3 runs to 16 residues. Germline loops: CDR1 KGHSH, CDR2 LQKENI. The ends were cut back, 3 bases at V and 9 bases at J, with 18 bases in the middle. The CDR3 reads CASSPNPGTIGSPLHF. DNA of the CDR3: TGTGCCAGCTCACCGAACCCGGGAACCATCGGTTCACCCCTCCACTTT.

The chain is built from TRBV19 and TRBJ2-7; 9 bases agree with TRBD2. Per germline, CDR1 LNHDA and CDR2 SQIVND (reference sequence). This CDR3 has 14 amino acids. J gave up 0 bases and V 5 bases, and 2 bases lay outside the gene matches. This chain's CDR3 is CASSPSGNSYEQYF. The CDR3 DNA reads TGTGCCAGTAGTCCTAGCGGGAACTCCTACGAGCAGTACTTC.

This chain links TRBV28 with TRBJ1-1, with D possibly being TRBD1 (5 bases). Germline V gene data show CDR1 as MDHEN and CDR2 as SYDVKM. The CDR3 length is 15 residues. V was clipped by 5 bases and J by 1 base, with 14 bases between them. CDR3 amino acids: CASSAYRTWNTEAFF. CDR3 nucleotides: TGTGCCAGCAGTGCCTACAGGACGTGGAACACTGAAGCTTTCTTT.

The chain is built from TRBV18 and TRBJ1-4; maybe TRBD1 (5 bases). Germline values: CDR1 KGHSH, CDR2 LQKENI. The CDR3 is 13 residues long. Trimming cost V 2 bases and J 8 bases, with 9 bases left between them. The CDR3 region has the DNA TGTGCCAGCTCACCAAGGGGCTGGGAAAAACTGTTTTTT. Its protein product is CASSPRGWEKLFF.

The table lists this clone with a few counts. This chain uses TRBV5-4 with TRBJ2-4, with TRBD2 identical over 11 bases. CDR3 length equals 15 residues. Trimming took 0 bases from V and 11 from J; bases not matched to a gene: 7. From germline, CDR1 is SGHNT and CDR2 YYREEE (reference sequence). CDR3 loop: CASSLASGGTVFQYF. CDR3 in DNA: TGTGCCAGCAGCTTGGCTAGCGGGGGGACAGTCTTTCAGTACTTC.

The genes are TRBV4-3 and TRBJ2-7, with D possibly matching TRBD2 (6 bases). Germline V gene data show CDR1 as LGHNA and CDR2 as YSLEER. CDR3 length: 15 amino acids. Trimming left V 0 bases short and J 4 bases short, with 13 bases between. The CDR3 DNA reads as TGCGCCAGCAGCCAAGATCTGGGAGGCCCTTACGAGCAGTACTTC. It codes for CASSQDLGGPYEQYF.

This clone appeared a single time. The chain couples TRBV28 to TRBJ1-3; the match to TRBD1 covers 7 bases. There are 15 residues in the CDR3. Germline assignment: CDR1 MDHEN and CDR2 SYDVKM. J gave up 4 bases and V 4 bases, and 7 bases lay outside the gene matches. The CDR3 DNA follows: TGTGCCAGCAGTTCTTACAGGGGCGCGGGAAACACCATATATTTT. Translating it yields CASSSYRGAGNTIYF.

V gene TRBV6-6 combines with J gene TRBJ2-7; a weak D match, TRBD2 (6 bases). CDR3 length: 14 residues. Deletions cut 6 bases from V and 7 bases from J, with 19 bases between. Per germline, CDR1 MNHNY and CDR2 SVGAGI (reference sequence). In DNA, the CDR3 is TGTGCCAGCAGGGAGGGGACTCCTACGGGGGAGCAGTACTTC. It translates to CASREGTPTGEQYF.

The J gene is TRBJ1-5, the V gene TRBV6-5, with no clear D. Trimming stripped 6 bases from V and 6 bases from J, with 15 bases between. The CDR3 extends over 14 amino acids. Per the germline V gene, CDR1 is MNHEY and CDR2 is SVGAGI. The CDR3 bases are TGTGCCAGCAGGAGGGCTCTAAGGGCTCAGCCCCAGCATTTT. This sequence encodes CASRRALRAQPQHF.

This clone was found once. This chain links TRBV28 with TRBJ1-2; D possibly corresponds to TRBD1 (5 bases). This CDR3 has 15 residues. The ends were cut back, 2 bases at V and 5 bases at J, with 15 bases in the middle. Germline CDR1 MDHEN, CDR2 SYDVKM. CDR3 in DNA: TGTGCCAGCAGTTTACCAGACAGCACAGGTTATGGCTACACCTTC. Its protein is CASSLPDSTGYGYTF.

This rearrangement joins TRBV6-5 to TRBJ1-2; tentative D call: TRBD1 (6 bases). The germline V gene encodes CDR1 MNHEY and CDR2 SVGAGI. V was cut by 5 bases and J by 7 bases, with 17 bases left in between. The CDR3 is 14 residues long. CDR3 sequence: CASSNHRADAGYTF. CDR3 nucleotides: TGTGCCAGCAGTAACCACAGGGCCGACGCTGGCTACACCTTC.